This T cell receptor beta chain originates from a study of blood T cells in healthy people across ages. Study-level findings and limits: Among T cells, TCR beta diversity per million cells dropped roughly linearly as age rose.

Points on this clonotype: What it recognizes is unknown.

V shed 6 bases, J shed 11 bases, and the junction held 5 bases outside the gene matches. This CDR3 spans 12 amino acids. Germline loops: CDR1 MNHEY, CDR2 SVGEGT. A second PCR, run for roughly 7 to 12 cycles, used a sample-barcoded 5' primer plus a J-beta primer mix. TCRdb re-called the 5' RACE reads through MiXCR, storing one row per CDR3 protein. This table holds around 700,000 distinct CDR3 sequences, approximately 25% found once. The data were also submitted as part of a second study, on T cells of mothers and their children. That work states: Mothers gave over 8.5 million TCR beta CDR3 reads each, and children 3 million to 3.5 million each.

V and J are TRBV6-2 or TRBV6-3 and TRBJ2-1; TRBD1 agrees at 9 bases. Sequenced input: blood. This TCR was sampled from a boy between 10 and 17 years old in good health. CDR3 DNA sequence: TGTGCCAGCAGAGGACAGGGGAGAAAGCAGTTCTTC. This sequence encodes CASRGQGRKQFF.